What follows are 27 T cell receptor beta chains derived from one specimen sequenced in a study of T cell repertoires in cytomegalovirus infection. TCRdb ran MiXCR on the reads and lists one entry per CDR3 protein. The repertoire holds approximately 910,000 distinct CDR3 sequences, with approximately 31% as singletons. These receptors have no identified antigens. Source: cultured CD8+ T cells from PBMCs, taken from culture after CMV antigen stimulation. These receptors were taken from a human donor in good health (CMV status not recorded). Some clones in this sample may be carry-over from other donors' samples.

This clonotype was picked up many times. The chain employs TRBV7-3 and TRBJ2-1; no clear D gene. Germline lookup yields CDR1 SGHTA and CDR2 FQGTGA. CDR3 length equals 15 residues. V was trimmed by 3 bases and J by 1 base, leaving 10 bases between them. The CDR3 is CASSFGFSSYNEQFF. CDR3 sequence (DNA): TGTGCCAGCAGCTTTGGCTTCTCTTCCTACAATGAGCAGTTCTTC.

This clonotype was detected only once. V is TRBV24-1 and J is TRBJ2-3; 7 bases map to TRBD1. Germline CDR1 is KGHDR and CDR2 is SFDVKD. Losses at the gene ends were 2 bases for V and 4 bases for J; bases not matched to a gene: 2. This CDR3 spans 14 amino acids. CDR3 residues: CATSDSGQPDTQYF. CDR3 sequence (DNA): TGTGCCACCAGTGATTCGGGACAGCCAGATACGCAGTATTTT.

This clonotype was recorded many times. The CDR3 nucleotides are TGTGCCAGCAGCTTGGCCCGCTACAATGAGCAGTTCTTC. Translating gives CASSLARYNEQFF. The rearrangement uses TRBV7-6 and TRBJ2-1; D uncertain. This CDR3 contains 13 residues. The V gene's germline CDR1 is SGHVS and CDR2 FNYEAQ. V was clipped by 3 bases and J by 3 bases, with 6 bases between them.

This clonotype was counted many times. The chain couples TRBV7-2 to TRBJ1-5; the match to TRBD1 covers 9 bases. Trimming cost V 5 bases and J 7 bases; bases outside gene matches: 3. Germline assignment: CDR1 SGHTA and CDR2 FQGNSA. The CDR3 runs 13 residues. The CDR3 spells CASSLTGGQPQHF. DNA for the CDR3: TGTGCCAGCAGCCTGACAGGGGGACAGCCCCAGCATTTT.

This clonotype has more than one count but fewer than ten. V gene TRBV6-2 or TRBV6-3 combines with J gene TRBJ2-1; no clear D. Germline CDR1 MNHEY, CDR2 SVGEGT. The CDR3 is made up of 14 amino acids. V was pared by 6 bases and J by 4 bases, with 13 bases between. This chain's CDR3 is CASSFLRAYNEQFF. The CDR3 DNA reads as TGTGCCAGCAGCTTCCTCCGGGCTTACAATGAGCAGTTCTTC.

This clonotype was seen a few times. V gene TRBV27 combines with J gene TRBJ2-1, with D hard to call. Trimming cost V 9 bases and J 0 bases, with 9 bases left between them. The germline V gene has CDR1 MNHEY and CDR2 SMNVEV (reference sequence). The CDR3 is made up of 13 amino acids. The CDR3 sequence: CASGTRSYNEQFF. The CDR3 DNA sequence: TGTGCCAGTGGTACCCGCTCCTACAATGAGCAGTTCTTC.

The chain combines TRBV2 with TRBJ2-7; D may be TRBD1 (5 bases). V was clipped by 1 base and J by 2 bases, with 12 bases between them. The length of the CDR3 is 15 residues. Germline V gene sequence: CDR1 SNHLY, CDR2 FYNNEI. The CDR3 loop is CASSEGQTPAYEQYV. The CDR3 coding sequence is TGTGCCAGCAGTGAAGGACAGACACCCGCCTACGAGCAGTACGTC.

The chain uses TRBV2 and TRBJ2-5; TRBD2 matches at 10 bases. The CDR3 is made up of 14 amino acids. CDR1 and CDR2 from the germline V gene are SNHLY and FYNNEI. J was trimmed by 3 bases and V by 7 bases; bases with no gene match: 5. The DNA of the CDR3 is TGTGCCAGCATTGGGCTAGCGGGGGAAGAGACCCAGTACTTC. Protein: CASIGLAGEETQYF. Full variable domain (rest looked up from reference TRBV2 and TRBJ2-5): EPEVTQTPSHQVTQMGQEVILRCVPISNHLYFYWYRQILGQKVEFLVSFYNNEISEKSEIFDDQFSVERPDGSNFTLKIRSTKLEDSAMYFCASIGLAGEETQYFGPGTRLLVL.

This clonotype was picked up a small number of times. V usage is TRBV13 and J usage is TRBJ1-6; 9 bases align to TRBD1. With 9 bases clipped from V and 7 bases from J, the junction kept 10 bases outside the gene matches. This CDR3 spans 15 amino acids. From germline, CDR1 is PRHDT and CDR2 FYEKMQ (reference sequence). This CDR3 is CASSGTGHKNSPLHF. The CDR3, as DNA: TGTGCCAGTTCCGGGACAGGGCACAAGAATTCACCCCTCCACTTT.

This clonotype has ten or more counts. CDR3: CASSSHISGANVLTF. The CDR3 region has the DNA TGTGCCAGCAGCTCACACATCTCTGGGGCCAACGTCCTGACTTTC. The chain is built from TRBV7-8 and TRBJ2-6; D ambiguous. The V end was cut by 4 bases, the J end by 0 bases, with 7 bases between. The CDR3 is 15 amino acids. Germline CDR1 is SGHVS and CDR2 is FQNEAQ. Combining the CDR3 with reference TRBV7-8 and TRBJ2-6 gives the whole variable domain GAGVSQSPRYKVAKRGQDVALRCDPISGHVSLFWYQQALGQGPEFLTYFQNEAQLDKSGLPSDRFFAERPEGSVSTLKIQRTQQEDSAVYLCASSSHISGANVLTFGAGSRLTVL.

The chain employs TRBV10-3 and TRBJ2-3; perhaps TRBD2 as D (5 bases). V was trimmed by 4 bases and J by 4 bases, leaving 15 bases between them. Germline V gene sequence: CDR1 ENHRY, CDR2 SYGVKD. The CDR3 is made up of 15 amino acids. The DNA for the CDR3 is TGTGCCATCAGTGTATGGACGGGGAAGGCAGATACGCAGTATTTT. Translation: CAISVWTGKADTQYF.

The V gene is TRBV6-8, the J gene TRBJ2-7; possibly TRBD1 or TRBD2 for D (6 bases each). Trimming removed 6 bases at V and 3 bases at J, with 15 bases between. The germline V gene has CDR1 MNHGY and CDR2 SAAAGT. The CDR3 spans 14 residues. The CDR3 DNA reads TGTGCCAGCAGCGGCGGGACACAATACTACGAGCAGTACGTC. It translates to CASSGGTQYYEQYV.

This clonotype turned up a few times. This chain joins TRBV6-2 or TRBV6-3 and TRBJ1-1; possible D gene TRBD1, 5 bases. Looked up from germline, CDR1 is MNHEY and CDR2 is SVGEGT. The CDR3 sequence is 12 residues long. The V gene lost 8 bases and the J gene lost 6 bases, with 13 bases spanning the gap. The CDR3 region has the DNA TGTGCCAGCCGGACAAGTAAGCCTGAAGCTTTCTTT. It codes for CASRTSKPEAFF.

A few counts support this clonotype. J is TRBJ2-6 and V is TRBV6-5; D unclear. The CDR3 totals 16 residues. Per germline, CDR1 MNHEY and CDR2 SVGAGI. V was trimmed by 10 bases and J by 4 bases, leaving 20 bases between them. CDR3 in DNA: TGTGCCACCACAGATGCGATAGTCAACGGGGCCAACGTCCTGACTTTC. Its protein product is CATTDAIVNGANVLTF.

This clonotype was observed a few times. The chain couples TRBV7-6 to TRBJ2-5; 10 bases agree with TRBD2. After removal of 5 bases from V and 5 bases from J, the junction contained 8 bases not matched to a gene. Germline CDR1 and CDR2: SGHVS and FNYEAQ. This CDR3 has 15 amino acids. The CDR3 DNA reads as TGTGCCAGCAGCCCCGAAGCGGGGGGGTCGGAGACCCAGTACTTC. Residues: CASSPEAGGSETQYF.

The chain combines TRBV29-1 with TRBJ1-2, with 7 bases identical to TRBD1. The CDR3 contains 14 residues. Germline CDR1 is SQVTM and CDR2 is ANQGSEA. Losses at the gene ends were 1 base for V and 3 bases for J; bases not matched to a gene: 5. The DNA for the CDR3 is TGCAGCGTTGAAGGACAGGGTTACGACTATGGCTACACCTTC. It yields the protein CSVEGQGYDYGYTF.

The V and J genes are TRBV5-1 and TRBJ2-5; 12 bases map to TRBD1. V dropped 2 bases and J dropped 5; count of bases not matched to a gene: 13. Germline CDR1 SGHRS, CDR2 YFSETQ. This CDR3 spans 18 amino acids. The CDR3 coding sequence is TGCGCCAGCAGCTTACCGGGACAGGGGGCAGGCTCCCAGGAGACCCAGTACTTC. This encodes CASSLPGQGAGSQETQYF.

In its sample, this clonotype was seen many times. The chain combines TRBV12-3 or TRBV12-4 with TRBJ1-1; D is uncertain. The CDR3 has 12 amino acids. V was pared by 4 bases and J by 11 bases, with 14 bases between. This CDR3 is CASSSDGLGAFF. The CDR3, as DNA: TGTGCCAGCAGTTCCGACGGACTTGGGGCTTTCTTT.

This chain joins TRBV2 and TRBJ2-1, with D uncertain. CDR3 length equals 15 residues. Trimming removed 4 bases from V and 3 bases from J, with 13 bases in between. Germline CDR1 reads SNHLY; CDR2 reads FYNNEI. CDR3 sequence reads: CASSAATSYYNEQFF. The DNA of the CDR3 is TGTGCCAGCAGTGCCGCGACATCCTACTACAATGAGCAGTTCTTC.

In this sample, this clonotype turned up many times. The chain employs TRBV7-2 and TRBJ2-2; 10 bases map to TRBD2. V shed 5 bases, J shed 6 bases, and the junction held 3 bases outside the gene matches. CDR3 length: 14 residues. Per germline, CDR1 SGHTA and CDR2 FQGNSA. The CDR3 region is CASSPGLAPGELFF. CDR3 bases: TGTGCCAGCAGCCCGGGACTAGCGCCCGGGGAGCTGTTTTTT.

This clonotype occurred a few times. V gene TRBV4-2 combines with J gene TRBJ1-1; no definite D call. Trimming pared 10 bases from V and 3 bases from J, leaving 15 bases between. CDR3 length: 13 amino acids. In germline, CDR1 is LGHNA, CDR2 YNFKEQ. The CDR3 protein is CATNADGYTEAFF. CDR3 nucleotides: TGTGCCACCAATGCGGACGGGTACACTGAAGCTTTCTTT.

This clonotype was seen more than once but under ten times. The chain recombines TRBV12-3 or TRBV12-4 with TRBJ2-7; D gene ambiguous. This CDR3 is 12 amino acids long. Trimming removed 0 bases from V and 7 bases from J, with 7 bases in between. CDR3 sequence reads: CASSLALSEQYV. CDR3 DNA sequence: TGTGCCAGCAGTTTAGCGCTGAGTGAGCAGTACGTC.

The chain employs TRBV10-3 and TRBJ2-5; TRBD2 agrees at 7 bases. The CDR3 is made up of 14 amino acids. V dropped 4 bases and J dropped 4; count of bases not matched to a gene: 6. Germline values: CDR1 ENHRY, CDR2 SYGVKD. CDR3 nucleotides: TGTGCCATCAGTGCGGACTGGGAGGGAGAGACCCAGTACTTC. Translated, it gives CAISADWEGETQYF.

V is TRBV19 and J is TRBJ1-1, with D unclear. The CDR3 loop spans 15 amino acids. Trimming removed 3 bases at V and 5 bases at J, with 16 bases between. Germline V gene data show CDR1 as LNHDA and CDR2 as SQIVND (reference sequence). The CDR3 reads CASSIVQEVGTEAFF. CDR3 sequence (DNA): TGTGCCAGTAGTATTGTCCAGGAGGTGGGGACTGAAGCTTTCTTT.

This rearrangement joins TRBV6-5 to TRBJ1-2; D is possibly TRBD1 (6 bases). Germline lookup yields CDR1 MNHEY and CDR2 SVGAGI. The ends were cut back, 6 bases at V and 3 bases at J, with 17 bases in the middle. This CDR3 spans 15 amino acids. CDR3 DNA: TGTGCCAGCAGCTTTAAACAGGGTCCTGACTATGGCTACACCTTC. Its translation: CASSFKQGPDYGYTF.

This chain uses TRBV5-5 with TRBJ2-7; 7 bases agree with TRBD2. Germline-derived CDR1 and CDR2 are SGHKS and YYEKEE (reference sequence). The length of the CDR3 is 15 residues. V lost 6 bases and J lost 7; bases outside the gene matches: 16. This CDR3 reads CASNLPGLVGGEQYF. The DNA of the CDR3 is TGTGCCAGCAACCTCCCCGGACTAGTGGGGGGAGAGCAGTACTTC.

The chain is built from TRBV4-3 and TRBJ2-1, with TRBD1 identical over 8 bases. The CDR3 runs 14 residues. Germline V lookup: CDR1 LGHNA, CDR2 YSLEER. The V and J ends lost 4 bases and 7 bases, in that order; junction bases with no gene match: 6. CDR3 nucleotides: TGCGCCAGCAGCCGATCGGACAGGGCAAATGAGCAGTTCTTC. This translates into CASSRSDRANEQFF.